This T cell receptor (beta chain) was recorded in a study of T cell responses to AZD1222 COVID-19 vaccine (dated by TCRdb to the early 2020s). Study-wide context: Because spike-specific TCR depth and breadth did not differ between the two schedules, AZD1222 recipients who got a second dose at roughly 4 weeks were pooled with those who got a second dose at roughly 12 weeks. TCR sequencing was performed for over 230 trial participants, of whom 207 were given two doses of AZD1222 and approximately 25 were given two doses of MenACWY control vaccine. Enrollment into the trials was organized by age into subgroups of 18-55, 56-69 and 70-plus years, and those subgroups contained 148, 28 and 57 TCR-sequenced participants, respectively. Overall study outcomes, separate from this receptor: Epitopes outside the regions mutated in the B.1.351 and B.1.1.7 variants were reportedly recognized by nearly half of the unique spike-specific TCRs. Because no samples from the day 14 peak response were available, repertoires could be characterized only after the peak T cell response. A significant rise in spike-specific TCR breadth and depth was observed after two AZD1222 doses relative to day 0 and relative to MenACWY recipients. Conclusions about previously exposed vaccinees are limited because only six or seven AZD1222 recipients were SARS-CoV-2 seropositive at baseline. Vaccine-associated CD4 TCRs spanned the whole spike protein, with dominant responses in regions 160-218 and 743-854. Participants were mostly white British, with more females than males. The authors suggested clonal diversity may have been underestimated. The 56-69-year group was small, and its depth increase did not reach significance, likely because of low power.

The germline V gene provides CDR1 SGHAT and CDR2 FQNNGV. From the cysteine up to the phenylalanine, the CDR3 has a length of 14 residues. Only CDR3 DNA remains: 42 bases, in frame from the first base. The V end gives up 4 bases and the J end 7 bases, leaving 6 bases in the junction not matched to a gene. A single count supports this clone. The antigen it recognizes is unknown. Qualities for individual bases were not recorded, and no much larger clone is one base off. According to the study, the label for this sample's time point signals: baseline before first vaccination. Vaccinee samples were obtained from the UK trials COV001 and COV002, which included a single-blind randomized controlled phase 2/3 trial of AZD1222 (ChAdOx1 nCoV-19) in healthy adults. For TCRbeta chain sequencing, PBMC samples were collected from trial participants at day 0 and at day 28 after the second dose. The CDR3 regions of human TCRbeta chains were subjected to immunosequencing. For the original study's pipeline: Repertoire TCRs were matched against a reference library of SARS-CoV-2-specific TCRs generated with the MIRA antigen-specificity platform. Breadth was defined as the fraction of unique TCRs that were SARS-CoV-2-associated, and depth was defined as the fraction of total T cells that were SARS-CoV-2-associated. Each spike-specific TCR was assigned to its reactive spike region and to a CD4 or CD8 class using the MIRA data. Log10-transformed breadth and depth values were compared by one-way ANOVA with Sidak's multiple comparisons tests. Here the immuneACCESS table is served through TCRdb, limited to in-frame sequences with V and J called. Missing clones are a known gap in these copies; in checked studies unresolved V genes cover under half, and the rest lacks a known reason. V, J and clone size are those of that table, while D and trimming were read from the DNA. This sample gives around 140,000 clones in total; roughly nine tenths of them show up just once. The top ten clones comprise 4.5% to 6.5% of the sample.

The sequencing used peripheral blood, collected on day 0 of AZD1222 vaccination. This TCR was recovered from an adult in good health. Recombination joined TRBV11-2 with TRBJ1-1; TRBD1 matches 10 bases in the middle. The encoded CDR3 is CASSSGTGVFEAFF. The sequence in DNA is TGTGCCAGCAGCTCCGGGACAGGGGTGTTTGAAGCTTTCTTT.